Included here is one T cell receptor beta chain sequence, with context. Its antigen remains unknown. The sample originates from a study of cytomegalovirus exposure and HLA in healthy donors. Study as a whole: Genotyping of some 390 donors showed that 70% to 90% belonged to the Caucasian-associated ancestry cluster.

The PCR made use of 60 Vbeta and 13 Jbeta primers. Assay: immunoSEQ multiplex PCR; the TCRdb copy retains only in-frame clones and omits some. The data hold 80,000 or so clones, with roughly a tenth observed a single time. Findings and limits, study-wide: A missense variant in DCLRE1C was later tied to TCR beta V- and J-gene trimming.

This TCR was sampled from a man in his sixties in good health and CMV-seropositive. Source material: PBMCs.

The CDR3 sequence is CASSLRTATNEKLFF. CDR3 nucleotides: TGCGCCAGCAGCTTACGGACAGCAACTAATGAAAAACTGTTTTTT. This chain links TRBV5-1 with TRBJ1-4, with D possibly TRBD1 on 6 matching bases. Per the germline V gene, CDR1 is SGHRS and CDR2 is YFSETQ. The V and J ends lost 2 bases and 0 bases respectively, with 8 bases between them. The CDR3 is made up of 15 amino acids. Looking up the rest from reference TRBV5-1 and TRBJ1-4 gives the full variable domain: KAGVTQTPRYLIKTRGQQVTLSCSPISGHRSVSWYQQTPGQGLQFLFEYFSETQRNKGNFPGRFSGRQFSNSRSEMNVSTLELGDSALYLCASSLRTATNEKLFFGSGTQLSVL.